The clone carrying this TCR beta chain was seen only a few times. Clones were read by immunoSEQ multiplex PCR, and TCRdb kept only the in-frame ones, dropping some. The profile shows roughly 39,000 clones, roughly 85% of them singletons. The sample is drawn from a study of blood T cell repertoires in COVID-19. In germline, CDR1 is SEHNR, CDR2 FQNEAQ (reference sequence). Trimming cost V 3 bases and J 6 bases; bases outside gene matches: 7. This CDR3 is 15 amino acids long. This clonotype was obtained from a human donor in a cohort sampled during active COVID-19. Sequencing input: peripheral blood. The genes are TRBV7-9 and TRBJ2-1; 8 bases align to TRBD1. CDR3 coding DNA: TGTGCCAGCAGCTTTAATGGACAGGGCTCCAATGAGCAGTTCTTC. This encodes CASSFNGQGSNEQFF.